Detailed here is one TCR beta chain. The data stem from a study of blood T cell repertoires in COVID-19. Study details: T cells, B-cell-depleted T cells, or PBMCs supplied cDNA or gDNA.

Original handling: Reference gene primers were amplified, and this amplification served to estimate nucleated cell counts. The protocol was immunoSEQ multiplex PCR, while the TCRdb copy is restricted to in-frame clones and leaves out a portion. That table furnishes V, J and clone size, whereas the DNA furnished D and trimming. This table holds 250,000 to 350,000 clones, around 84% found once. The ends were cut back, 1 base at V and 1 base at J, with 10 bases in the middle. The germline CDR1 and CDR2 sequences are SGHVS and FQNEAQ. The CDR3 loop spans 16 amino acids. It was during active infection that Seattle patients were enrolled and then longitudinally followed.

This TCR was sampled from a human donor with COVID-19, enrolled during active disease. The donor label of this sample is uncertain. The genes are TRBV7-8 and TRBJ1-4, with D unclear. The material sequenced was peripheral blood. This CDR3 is CASSLGAMGTNEKLFF. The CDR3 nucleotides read TGTGCCAGCAGCTTAGGGGCGATGGGAACTAATGAAAAACTGTTTTTT.